The 29 T cell receptor beta chains presented below share a single source sample, sequenced in a study of blood T cell repertoires in COVID-19. Profiling relied on immunoSEQ multiplex PCR, and the TCRdb table lists in-frame clones only, not all of them. Of tens of thousands of clones detected, around 84% appear once; the ten largest clones hold around 1.6%. Sequencing used peripheral blood. All receptors come from a man aged 55 to 70 with COVID-19, enrolled during active disease.

This chain uses TRBV5-1 with TRBJ2-2, with a weak D call TRBD1 (5 bases). This CDR3 contains 14 residues. Trimming pared 4 bases from V and 7 bases from J, leaving 14 bases between. The germline gives CDR1 SGHRS, CDR2 YFSETQ. CDR3 sequence: CASSGRTIDGELFF. DNA for the CDR3: TGCGCCAGCAGCGGCCGGACAATTGACGGGGAGCTGTTTTTT.

The chain links TRBV30 to TRBJ1-5; D remains ambiguous. The CDR3 is 13 amino acids. Trimming left V 2 bases short and J 3 bases short, with 8 bases between. The V gene's germline CDR1 is GTSNPN and CDR2 SVGIG (reference sequence). DNA for the CDR3: TGTGCCTGGAGTCTAGAAGTCAATCAGCCCCAGCATTTT. This sequence encodes CAWSLEVNQPQHF.

The chain joins TRBV5-1 to TRBJ1-2; perhaps TRBD1 as D (5 bases). The V end was cut by 7 bases, the J end by 5 bases, with 18 bases between. Per the germline V gene, CDR1 is SGHRS and CDR2 is YFSETQ. CDR3 length: 14 amino acids. The CDR3 DNA reads as TGCGCCAGCGGCCCCGACGGGGGTAGTTATGGCTACACCTTC. Protein sequence: CASGPDGGSYGYTF.

V gene TRBV28 combines with J gene TRBJ2-5; 8 nucleotides align to TRBD1. CDR1 MDHEN and CDR2 SYDVKM come from the germline V gene. V lost 5 bases and J lost 5; bases outside the gene matches: 4. The CDR3 is 13 residues long. The CDR3 spells CASSATGVETQYF. In DNA form, the CDR3 reads TGTGCCAGCAGTGCGACAGGGGTTGAGACCCAGTACTTC.

The J gene is TRBJ2-1, the V gene TRBV5-1; 8 positions match TRBD1. Trimming took 4 bases from V and 14 from J; bases not matched to a gene: 11. The germline V gene has CDR1 SGHRS and CDR2 YFSETQ. This CDR3 is 13 amino acids long. The CDR3 coding sequence is TGCGCCAGCAGCATCGGACAGGGCAGTCTTGAGTTCTTC. This sequence encodes CASSIGQGSLEFF.

The chain links TRBV2 to TRBJ1-3; D is unclear. V dropped 2 bases and J dropped 2 bases, with 4 bases sitting between them. This CDR3 spans 13 amino acids. Germline V lookup: CDR1 SNHLY, CDR2 FYNNEI. The CDR3 DNA sequence: TGTGCCAGCAGTGAACAGGCTGGAAACACCATATATTTT. Translating gives CASSEQAGNTIYF.

This sequence joins TRBV19 and TRBJ1-4; a possible D gene is TRBD1 (6 bases). The CDR3 spans 17 residues. The V gene's germline CDR1 is LNHDA and CDR2 SQIVND (reference sequence). V lost 7 bases and J 8 bases, leaving 26 bases between the germline ends. The CDR3, as DNA: TGTGCCAGTACCACTATCCCCGCGGGCAGGGGAAAGGAAAAACTGTTTTTT. This encodes CASTTIPAGRGKEKLFF.

The chain recombines TRBV5-1 with TRBJ2-5; 11 nucleotides line up with TRBD1. V was clipped by 4 bases and J by 3 bases; unmatched bases: 2. The CDR3 runs 14 residues. Germline-derived CDR1 and CDR2 are SGHRS and YFSETQ. The CDR3 spells CASSMGQGEETQYF. In DNA form, the CDR3 reads TGCGCCAGCAGCATGGGACAGGGGGAAGAGACCCAGTACTTC.

The chain carries TRBV6-1 and TRBJ1-2, with a tentative D call TRBD1 (6 bases). Germline assignment: CDR1 MNHNS and CDR2 SASEGT. The CDR3 has 16 amino acids. Trimming left V 1 base short and J 4 bases short, with 16 bases between. The CDR3 bases are TGTGCCAGCAGTGAAGACAGACAGGTACCTCTCTATGGCTACACCTTC. Translation gives CASSEDRQVPLYGYTF.

The genes are TRBV5-6 and TRBJ1-2; perhaps TRBD1 as D (5 bases). The V end lost 4 bases, the J end lost 5 bases, and 15 bases lay between the germline ends. The CDR3 consists of 14 residues. CDR1 and CDR2 from the germline V gene are SGHDT and YYEEEE. CDR3 protein: CASSVRDGLYGYTF. CDR3 nucleotide sequence: TGTGCCAGCAGCGTGCGGGACGGATTATATGGCTACACCTTC.

V usage is TRBV5-1 and J usage is TRBJ1-6; TRBD1 aligns across 12 bases. Per germline, CDR1 SGHRS and CDR2 YFSETQ. V lost 4 bases to trimming and J lost 7 bases; unmatched junction nucleotides: 12. The CDR3 contains 18 residues. The chain's CDR3 is CASSPLNSGTGGNSPLHF. DNA of the CDR3: TGCGCCAGCAGCCCACTAAACTCCGGGACAGGGGGCAATTCACCCCTCCACTTT. Using reference TRBV5-1 and TRBJ1-6 for the parts outside the CDR3, the full variable domain is KAGVTQTPRYLIKTRGQQVTLSCSPISGHRSVSWYQQTPGQGLQFLFEYFSETQRNKGNFPGRFSGRQFSNSRSEMNVSTLELGDSALYLCASSPLNSGTGGNSPLHFGNGTRLTVT.

The rearrangement links TRBV4-1 to TRBJ1-2; maybe TRBD1 (5 bases). CDR1 is MGHRA and CDR2 is YSYEKL in the germline V gene. The ends were cut back, 1 base at V and 7 bases at J, with 10 bases in the middle. The CDR3 sequence is 13 residues long. The chain's CDR3 is CASSQAGISGYTF. The CDR3 DNA reads TGCGCCAGCAGCCAAGCAGGGATCAGTGGCTACACCTTC.

There are a few counts of this clone. J is TRBJ2-3 and V is TRBV7-2; a weak D match, TRBD1 (5 bases). CDR3 length equals 14 residues. V lost 6 bases and J lost 1, with 11 bases in between. Germline loops: CDR1 SGHTA, CDR2 FQGNSA. CDR3 nucleotides: TGTGCCAGCAGTTTGGTCAGGGGCACAGATACGCAGTATTTT. Amino acids: CASSLVRGTDTQYF.

The chain employs TRBV3-1 (or the pseudogene TRBV3-2) and TRBJ1-4, with no clear D. Trimming stripped 4 bases from V and 8 bases from J, with 14 bases between. The CDR3 has 14 amino acids. CDR1 LGHDT and CDR2 YNNKEL come from the germline V gene (reference sequence). The CDR3 spells CASSPGVWGEKLFF. In nucleotides, the CDR3 is TGTGCCAGCAGCCCGGGAGTCTGGGGAGAAAAACTGTTTTTT.

CDR3 sequence reads: CASSTGIFLREFTDTQYF. The DNA for the CDR3 is TGCGCCAGCAGCACCGGAATCTTTCTGCGGGAGTTCACAGATACGCAGTATTTT. The V call is TRBV5-1, the J call TRBJ2-3; 7 nucleotides line up with TRBD2. The CDR3 contains 18 residues. The germline gives CDR1 SGHRS, CDR2 YFSETQ. V shed 4 bases and J 2 bases; nucleotides not matched to a gene: 16.

The rearrangement links TRBV27 to TRBJ2-5; D possibly corresponds to TRBD2 (6 bases). The CDR3 consists of 14 residues. V shed 5 bases and J shed 7 bases, with 17 bases lying between them. CDR1 MNHEY and CDR2 SMNVEV come from the germline V gene (reference sequence). The CDR3 is CASSVRRMGGTQYF. The CDR3 DNA reads as TGTGCCAGCAGTGTCCGGCGGATGGGGGGGACCCAGTACTTC.

The V call is TRBV3-1 (or the pseudogene TRBV3-2), the J call TRBJ2-3, with D unresolved. Trimming shortened V by 0 bases and J by 5 bases, and 3 bases separated the two germline ends. Germline V gene data show CDR1 as LGHDT and CDR2 as YNNKEL (reference sequence). The CDR3 length is 12 residues. The CDR3 DNA follows: TGTGCCAGCAGCCAAGATCGAGATACGCAGTATTTT. Translating it yields CASSQDRDTQYF.

This clone occurred a few times. V gene TRBV5-1 combines with J gene TRBJ2-7, with D perhaps matching TRBD2 (6 bases). CDR1 SGHRS and CDR2 YFSETQ come from the germline V gene. This CDR3 is built from 13 residues. V lost 4 bases and J 6 bases, leaving 14 bases between the germline ends. The CDR3 reads CASSPRGSAEQYF. DNA of the CDR3: TGCGCCAGCAGCCCCCGGGGGTCGGCCGAGCAGTACTTC. The full variable domain, with the rest looked up from reference TRBV5-1 and TRBJ2-7, is KAGVTQTPRYLIKTRGQQVTLSCSPISGHRSVSWYQQTPGQGLQFLFEYFSETQRNKGNFPGRFSGRQFSNSRSEMNVSTLELGDSALYLCASSPRGSAEQYFGPGTRLTVT.

This clone was recorded only once. The chain recombines TRBV5-3 with TRBJ1-2, with D hard to call. TRBV5-3 qualifies as an ORF whose function is uncertain. The CDR3 consists of 12 residues. V lost 0 bases and J 8 bases, leaving 8 bases between the germline ends. The CDR3 reads CARSLGLSGYTF. CDR3 in DNA: TGTGCCAGAAGCTTGGGACTCTCAGGCTACACCTTC.

The chain uses TRBV12-5 and TRBJ1-6; 7 nucleotides agree with TRBD1. The CDR3 extends over 19 amino acids. Germline trimming cut 0 bases from V and 2 bases from J; bases unmatched to any gene: 10. CDR1 and CDR2 (germline): LGHNT, FRNRAP. The CDR3: CASGLVRSPDRAYNSPLHF. The DNA for the CDR3 is TGTGCTAGTGGTTTGGTACGGAGCCCAGACAGGGCCTATAATTCACCCCTCCACTTT.

J is TRBJ2-6 and V is TRBV29-1; D uncertain. Germline V gives CDR1 SQVTM, CDR2 ANQGSEA. This CDR3 has 14 residues. Trimming cost V 2 bases and J 0 bases, with 5 bases left between them. The CDR3, as DNA: TGCAGCGTTGAAACAGACTCTGGGGCCAACGTCCTGACTTTC. It specifies CSVETDSGANVLTF.

V usage is TRBV6-5 and J usage is TRBJ1-4; possibly TRBD1 for D (5 bases). This CDR3 contains 15 residues. Trimming took off 7 bases at V and 4 bases at J, with 16 bases between the two ends. Germline V gives CDR1 MNHEY, CDR2 SVGAGI. This CDR3 reads CASIGLTDFNEKLFF. As DNA, the CDR3 is TGTGCCAGCATTGGCCTGACAGATTTTAATGAAAAACTGTTTTTT.

The chain has TRBV7-2 and TRBJ2-1; TRBD1 is a possible D gene (5 bases). Germline-derived CDR1 and CDR2 are SGHTA and FQGNSA. The CDR3 spans 17 residues. Deletions cut 1 base from V and 8 bases from J, with 21 bases between. The CDR3 protein is CASSLGTIALVRDEQFF. CDR3 nucleotides: TGTGCCAGCAGCTTAGGGACAATCGCCCTTGTGCGCGATGAGCAGTTCTTC.

This clone has only a few counts. The chain combines TRBV18 with TRBJ2-1; 13 nucleotides agree with TRBD2. Trimming took 3 bases from V and 5 from J; bases not matched to a gene: 1. This CDR3 region has 15 residues. Germline V gene sequence: CDR1 KGHSH, CDR2 LQKENI. The chain's CDR3 is CASSPGTSGDNEQFF. In nucleotides, the CDR3 is TGTGCCAGCTCACCGGGGACTAGCGGGGACAATGAGCAGTTCTTC.

The chain joins TRBV7-3 to TRBJ2-1, with 9 bases fitting TRBD1. J lost 7 bases, V lost 5 bases, and 6 bases had no gene match. The CDR3 length is 14 residues. Germline V gives CDR1 SGHTA, CDR2 FQGTGA. DNA for the CDR3: TGTGCCAGCAGCCGGGACAGGGCAGTTAATGAGCAGTTCTTC. This sequence encodes CASSRDRAVNEQFF.

The J gene is TRBJ1-2, the V gene TRBV7-9; D is unclear. From germline, CDR1 is SEHNR and CDR2 FQNEAQ (reference sequence). The germline V and J ends were trimmed by 1 base and 4 bases, with 7 bases remaining between them. The length of the CDR3 is 13 residues. The CDR3 DNA reads TGTGCCAGCAGCTTAGGAGGAGTCTATGGCTACACCTTC. Translated: CASSLGGVYGYTF.

This chain connects TRBV2 to TRBJ1-1; the D is unclear. The CDR3 runs 13 residues. The germline gives CDR1 SNHLY, CDR2 FYNNEI. Trimming stripped 8 bases from V and 0 bases from J, with 10 bases between. In DNA form, the CDR3 reads TGTGCCAGCCAGAGGAGGTTGAACACTGAAGCTTTCTTT. Translation: CASQRRLNTEAFF.

V gene TRBV4-1 combines with J gene TRBJ1-5, with no clear D. The V gene lost 2 bases and the J gene lost 8 bases, with 10 bases spanning the gap. The CDR3 contains 13 residues. Germline CDR1 is MGHRA and CDR2 is YSYEKL. CDR3 nucleotides: TGCGCCAGCAGCCAATACAGAAGTGAGCCCCAGCATTTT. This codes for CASSQYRSEPQHF.

The chain is built from TRBV2 and TRBJ2-5; D is perhaps TRBD1 (5 bases). Looked up from germline, CDR1 is SNHLY and CDR2 is FYNNEI. The ends were cut back, 7 bases at V and 3 bases at J, with 18 bases in the middle. CDR3 length equals 15 residues. CDR3 sequence: CASTAQPGSEETQYF. CDR3 coding DNA: TGTGCCAGCACAGCCCAACCAGGGTCAGAAGAGACCCAGTACTTC. Together with reference TRBV2 and TRBJ2-5, the CDR3 gives the full variable domain: EPEVTQTPSHQVTQMGQEVILRCVPISNHLYFYWYRQILGQKVEFLVSFYNNEISEKSEIFDDQFSVERPDGSNFTLKIRSTKLEDSAMYFCASTAQPGSEETQYFGPGTRLLVL.